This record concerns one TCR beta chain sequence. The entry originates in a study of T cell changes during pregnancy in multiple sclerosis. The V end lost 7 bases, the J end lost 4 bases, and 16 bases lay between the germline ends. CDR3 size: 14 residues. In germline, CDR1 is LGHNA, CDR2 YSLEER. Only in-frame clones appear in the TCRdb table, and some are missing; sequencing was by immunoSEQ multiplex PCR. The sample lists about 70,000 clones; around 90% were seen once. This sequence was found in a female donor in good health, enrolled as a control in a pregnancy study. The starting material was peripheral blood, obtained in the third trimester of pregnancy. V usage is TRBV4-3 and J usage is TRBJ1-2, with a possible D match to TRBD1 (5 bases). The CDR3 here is CASTPGAGGYGYTF. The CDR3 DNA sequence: TGCGCCAGCACTCCGGGCGCGGGGGGCTATGGCTACACCTTC.